What follows are 9 T cell receptor beta chains derived from one specimen sequenced in a study of human T cells and chemical hapten exposure. From the RACE reads, TCRdb called clonotypes with MiXCR, one entry per CDR3 protein. The data hold over 40,000 distinct CDR3 sequences, with 3% to 4% observed a single time. Time point reported: patch test 2, 6 weeks after DPC sensitization. Regarding treatment: therapeutic diphenylcyclopropenone sensitization with weekly scalp DPC. Specimen: whole blood, collected in connection with sensitization to the hapten diphenylcyclopropenone (DPC). The receptors come from a man aged 40-50 years with alopecia areata. Some clones in this sample may be carry-over from other donors' samples.

This clonotype was observed many times. J is TRBJ1-5 and V is TRBV20-1, with unresolved D. The length of the CDR3 is 13 residues. Trimming shortened V by 1 base and J by 4 bases, and 8 bases separated the two germline ends. Germline CDR1 and CDR2: DFQATT and SNEGSKA (reference sequence). CDR3 DNA: TGCAGTGCTAGAGCCCCAACGAATCAGCCCCAGCATTTT. This encodes CSARAPTNQPQHF.

This clonotype was counted at least ten times. The V gene is TRBV5-1, the J gene TRBJ1-4, with TRBD1 matching over 7 bases. V trimming: 0 bases; J trimming: 0 bases; junction bases outside the gene matches: 11. CDR3 length: 19 amino acids. Germline V gives CDR1 SGHRS, CDR2 YFSETQ. CDR3 bases: TGCGCCAGCAGCTTGGAGGGACAGTCCATCCATGCAACTAATGAAAAACTGTTTTTT. This gives the protein CASSLEGQSIHATNEKLFF.

This clonotype was observed at least ten times. V and J are TRBV12-3 or TRBV12-4 and TRBJ1-4; the D gene is possibly TRBD1 (5 bases). V was trimmed by 6 bases and J by 3 bases, leaving 11 bases between them. The CDR3 spans 14 residues. CDR3: CASRGTASNEKLFF. CDR3 nucleotides: TGTGCCAGCAGGGGGACTGCCTCTAATGAAAAACTGTTTTTT.

This clonotype was recorded at least ten times. The rearrangement links TRBV7-7 to TRBJ2-3; 8 bases fit TRBD1. The V gene end was trimmed by 3 bases and the J gene end by 3 bases; junction bases not matched to a gene: 5. Germline CDR1 is SSHAT and CDR2 is FNYEAQ (reference sequence). The CDR3 is made up of 15 amino acids. The CDR3 reads CASSLTGVLTDTQYF. The DNA of the CDR3 is TGTGCCAGCAGCTTGACAGGGGTCCTAACAGATACGCAGTATTTT. The whole variable domain, filled in from reference TRBV7-7 and TRBJ2-3, reads GAGVSQSPRYKVTKRGQDVTLRCDPISSHATLYWYQQALGQGPEFLTYFNYEAQPDKSGLPSDRFSAERPEGSISTLTIQRTEQRDSAMYRCASSLTGVLTDTQYFGPGTRLTVL.

The chain couples TRBV7-9 to TRBJ1-4; 8 bases align to TRBD1. This CDR3 has 13 amino acids. The ends lost 8 bases at V and 10 bases at J; junction bases unmatched: 9. CDR1 is SEHNR and CDR2 is FQNEAQ in the germline V gene (reference sequence). The CDR3 DNA follows: TGTGCCAGCCGGGGACAGGCAGAAGGAAAACTGTTTTTT. It specifies CASRGQAEGKLFF.

This clonotype was picked up many times. This rearrangement joins TRBV7-9 to TRBJ2-3; 9 bases fit TRBD2. Germline CDR1 and CDR2: SEHNR and FQNEAQ (reference sequence). The length of the CDR3 is 13 residues. Trimming removed 11 bases from V and 5 bases from J; junction bases left unmatched: 8. The CDR3 DNA sequence: TGTGCCGGCCGAGCGGGAGGCAAAGATACGCAGTATTTT. It codes for CAGRAGGKDTQYF.

The chain links TRBV2 to TRBJ2-7, with 8 bases aligning to TRBD2. Trimming took 8 bases from V and 3 from J; bases not matched to a gene: 6. This CDR3 comprises 13 residues. Germline assignment: CDR1 SNHLY and CDR2 FYNNEI. The CDR3 sequence is CASREGVVYEQYF. DNA for the CDR3: TGTGCCAGCCGGGAGGGGGTCGTCTACGAGCAGTACTTC.

At least ten counts were recorded for this clonotype. The V and J genes are TRBV7-2 and TRBJ2-5; 7 bases are a match to TRBD2. This CDR3 has 15 residues. In germline, CDR1 is SGHTA, CDR2 FQGNSA. V lost 8 bases and J lost 5; bases outside the gene matches: 14. CDR3 in DNA: TGTGCCAGCCTGATGGGGGAGGGCCGGGGTGAGACCCAGTACTTC. This translates into CASLMGEGRGETQYF. The whole variable domain, remainder taken from reference TRBV7-2 and TRBJ2-5, is GAGVSQSPSNKVTEKGKDVELRCDPISGHTALYWYRQSLGQGLEFLIYFQGNSAPDKSGLPSDRFSAERTGGSVSTLTIQRTQQEDSAVYLCASLMGEGRGETQYFGPGTRLLVL.

To note about this clonotype: This may stem from a read error, because a much larger clone lies one nucleotide away. The genes are TRBV2 and TRBJ2-3, with TRBD2 matching 11 bases. Per germline, CDR1 SNHLY and CDR2 FYNNEI. The CDR3 spans 15 residues. The CDR3: CTSTLTSGDTDTQYF. For the CDR3, the DNA is TGTACCAGCACCTTGACTAGCGGGGACACAGATACGCAGTATTTT.